The 13 T cell receptor beta chains below come from one sample, sequenced in a study of T cells after posttransplantation cyclophosphamide. The method was immunoSEQ multiplex PCR; TCRdb's version includes in-frame clones alone and lacks a portion of them. In the table there are 25,000 to 35,000 clones, 75% to 95% of which are singletons. Cells defined as naive were viable CD3+CD4+ or CD3+CD8+ and CCR7+CD45RA+CD45RO-CD95-CD27+CD28+. Sequences were obtained from naive CD4+ T cells sorted from PBMCs. These receptors were obtained from an older woman in good health, CMV-negative, and a related stem cell transplant donor.

The V and J genes are TRBV5-1 and TRBJ1-1; 9 positions match TRBD1. The CDR3 covers 14 residues. Trimming took 4 bases from V and 4 from J; bases not matched to a gene: 5. Germline V lookup: CDR1 SGHRS, CDR2 YFSETQ. The CDR3 sequence: CASSVQGATTEAFF. CDR3 bases: TGCGCCAGCAGCGTACAGGGGGCGACCACTGAAGCTTTCTTT. The full variable domain, rest sourced from reference TRBV5-1 and TRBJ1-1, is KAGVTQTPRYLIKTRGQQVTLSCSPISGHRSVSWYQQTPGQGLQFLFEYFSETQRNKGNFPGRFSGRQFSNSRSEMNVSTLELGDSALYLCASSVQGATTEAFFGQGTRLTVV.

This clone showed up just a few times. This chain joins TRBV7-3 and TRBJ2-7; TRBD2 aligns across 9 bases. The CDR3 length is 13 residues. V was clipped by 9 bases and J by 4 bases; unmatched bases: 7. Germline CDR1 and CDR2: SGHTA and FQGTGA. The CDR3 reads CASASGVMYEQYF. The CDR3 DNA follows: TGTGCCAGTGCTAGCGGGGTAATGTACGAGCAGTACTTC.

This chain connects TRBV2 to TRBJ1-5, with a weak D call TRBD1 (5 bases). V was trimmed by 6 bases and J by 1 base, leaving 16 bases between them. The CDR3 loop spans 16 amino acids. The germline V gene encodes CDR1 SNHLY and CDR2 FYNNEI. The CDR3 DNA follows: TGTGCCAGCAGGGCAGGGTCGTATCGCAGCAATCAGCCCCAGCATTTT. Translation gives CASRAGSYRSNQPQHF.

The V gene is TRBV7-9, the J gene TRBJ1-4; 8 bases are shared with TRBD1. Germline trimming cut 4 bases from V and 5 bases from J; bases unmatched to any gene: 3. Germline V gene sequence: CDR1 SEHNR, CDR2 FQNEAQ (reference sequence). The CDR3 runs 14 residues. CDR3 bases: TGTGCCAGCAGCTCAGGGACAGGAAATGAAAAACTGTTTTTT. Its translation: CASSSGTGNEKLFF.

The chain uses TRBV30 and TRBJ2-7; 7 nucleotides agree with TRBD1. CDR1 is GTSNPN, CDR2 SVGIG, per germline (reference sequence). The CDR3 has 14 residues. V lost 7 bases and J lost 2; bases outside the gene matches: 11. The CDR3 region is CAFNKKGQPYEQYF. The CDR3 DNA sequence: TGTGCCTTCAACAAAAAGGGACAGCCCTACGAGCAGTACTTC.

The chain has TRBV28 and TRBJ2-7; D may be TRBD2 (6 bases). The CDR3 spans 14 residues. Germline-derived CDR1 and CDR2 are MDHEN and SYDVKM. Trimming left V 7 bases short and J 5 bases short, with 18 bases between. In nucleotides, the CDR3 is TGTGCCAGCACTCCCCCGACAGCGGGCGACGAGCAGTACTTC. It codes for CASTPPTAGDEQYF.

V is TRBV6-5 and J is TRBJ1-1; 8 positions agree with TRBD1. CDR3 length equals 13 residues. Germline CDR1 reads MNHEY; CDR2 reads SVGAGI. The V and J ends lost 6 bases and 7 bases, in that order; junction bases with no gene match: 7. The CDR3 loop is CASRLDRVDEAFF. Written as DNA, the CDR3 is TGTGCCAGCAGGCTGGACAGGGTTGATGAAGCTTTCTTT.

This clone occurred once. The gene calls are TRBV5-6 and TRBJ1-1; D is unclear. The CDR3 runs 14 residues. Germline V lookup: CDR1 SGHDT, CDR2 YYEEEE. Trimming took off 0 bases at V and 4 bases at J, with 10 bases between the two ends. CDR3 region: CASSLEGATTEAFF. The CDR3 region has the DNA TGTGCCAGCAGCTTGGAGGGAGCCACCACTGAAGCTTTCTTT.

This clone showed up just once. The V and J genes are TRBV5-1 and TRBJ2-2; 10 bases line up with TRBD2. With V trimmed by 0 bases and J by 4 bases, 6 bases remained unmatched. The CDR3 is 17 residues long. Germline CDR1 and CDR2: SGHRS and YFSETQ. The DNA for the CDR3 is TGCGCCAGCAGCTTGGTGCCTAGCGGGAGATTCACCGGGGAGCTGTTTTTT. Residues: CASSLVPSGRFTGELFF.

The rearrangement uses TRBV10-1 and TRBJ2-7; TRBD1 matches 7 bases. CDR1 WNHNN and CDR2 SYGVQD come from the germline V gene (reference sequence). This CDR3 is 15 amino acids long. Trimming cost V 7 bases and J 2 bases; bases outside gene matches: 11. The CDR3 sequence: CASTIRGQNPYEQYF. CDR3 nucleotide sequence: TGCGCCAGCACCATCAGGGGACAGAATCCCTACGAGCAGTACTTC.

V gene TRBV7-9 combines with J gene TRBJ1-5; D is unresolved. The CDR3 consists of 12 residues. V was pared by 6 bases and J by 0 bases, with 3 bases between. The germline CDR1 and CDR2 sequences are SEHNR and FQNEAQ (reference sequence). The CDR3 sequence: CASSHSNQPQHF. CDR3 nucleotide sequence: TGTGCCAGCAGTCATAGCAATCAGCCCCAGCATTTT. The variable domain in full, with the rest retrieved from reference TRBV7-9 and TRBJ1-5, is DTGVSQNPRHKITKRGQNVTFRCDPISEHNRLYWYRQTLGQGPEFLTYFQNEAQLEKSRLLSDRFSAERPKGSFSTLEIQRTEQGDSAMYLCASSHSNQPQHFGDGTRLSIL.

The gene calls are TRBV6-1 and TRBJ1-5; D is undetermined. The germline V gene has CDR1 MNHNS and CDR2 SASEGT. Trimming took off 4 bases at V and 2 bases at J, with 15 bases between the two ends. The CDR3 spans 16 residues. CDR3 coding DNA: TGTGCCAGCAGTGCTTTAGTGGTGATGGGCAATCAGCCCCAGCATTTT. Amino acids: CASSALVVMGNQPQHF.

The rearrangement joins TRBV5-1 to TRBJ1-1, with 9 bases aligning to TRBD1. V gave up 2 bases and J gave up 0 bases; unmatched junction bases: 2. Germline loops: CDR1 SGHRS, CDR2 YFSETQ. CDR3 size: 15 residues. DNA for the CDR3: TGCGCCAGCAGCTTAACAGGGGGCATGAACACTGAAGCTTTCTTT. It codes for CASSLTGGMNTEAFF.